The source of this TCR beta chain is a study of blood T cell repertoires in COVID-19. The overall study: Samples representing acute and convalescent COVID-19 were sourced from the United States, Italy and Spain. Nucleic acid was either cDNA or gDNA, and it came from T cells, B-cell-depleted T cells, or PBMCs.

Germline V gene lookup returns CDR1 SEHNR and CDR2 FQNEAQ (reference sequence). The CDR3 spans 17 residues. Trimming cost V 4 bases and J 1 base; bases outside gene matches: 8. Original processing methods: Reference gene primers were amplified, and this amplification served to estimate nucleated cell counts. Libraries were prepared by immunoSEQ multiplex PCR; TCRdb keeps only in-frame clonotypes and omits some of them. V and J calls and clone size come straight from that table; D and trimming were deduced from the DNA. This table holds some 200,000 clones, more than 70% found once. This sequence joins TRBV7-9 and TRBJ2-1; 9 positions agree with TRBD1. The origin of this receptor is a man aged 35 to 55 with active or convalescent COVID-19. Material: peripheral blood. The CDR3 is CASSSGQGIHSYNEQFF. The CDR3 nucleotides are TGTGCCAGCAGCTCGGGACAGGGAATTCATTCCTACAATGAGCAGTTCTTC.